This TCR beta chain was recovered during a study of identifying expanded T cells in peripheral blood. Notes on the study in general: Across healthy donors, higher total template counts meant significantly greater roughly 2-week count variance. Technical replicates showed approximately 1.2 changed clones; two weeks about 16.4; four weeks 19.

The CDR3 length is 13 residues. With 4 bases removed from V and 4 bases from J, the gap between germline ends came to 8 bases. CDR1 GTSNPN and CDR2 SVGIG come from the germline V gene (reference sequence). No infections or other immune events were documented during collection. TCRdb's copy holds only in-frame clones and misses some; the assay was immunoSEQ multiplex PCR. The data show some 95,000 clones, with approximately 83% seen just once and 4.5% to 7% held by the top ten. Concerning this clone itself: Antigen unknown.

Sequenced: blood. This receptor was taken from a person between 18 and 70 years old in good health. The V gene is TRBV30, the J gene TRBJ1-6, with a weak D call TRBD1 (6 bases). In DNA form, the CDR3 reads TGTGCCTGGACCCAGGGGTATAATTCACCCCTCCACTTT. Protein product: CAWTQGYNSPLHF.